These T cell receptor beta chains were read from a single sample in a study of T cells in Graves' hyperthyroidism and ophthalmopathy. TCRdb re-derived calls from the multiplex PCR reads in MiXCR, one entry per CDR3 protein. The sample records hundreds of thousands of distinct CDR3 sequences, around 15% being singletons. The sequenced material came from blood. The receptors derive from a woman in her thirties or forties with Graves' ophthalmopathy. Each CDR3 is given with its conserved first and last residue. D genes are given only for firm matches. Clone size, where shown, is once, few, many, or a class for clones that have expanded.

d_call: TRBD2
j_call: TRBJ2-5
v_call: TRBV20-1
clone_size: -
cdr3_aa: CSARGGLAGGRQETQYF
cdr3_nt: TGCAGTGCTAGGGGCGGACTAGCGGGAGGGCGCCAAGAGACCCAGTACTTC

d_call: -
j_call: TRBJ1-2
v_call: TRBV6-2/TRBV6-3
clone_size: once
cdr3_aa: CASSYSNGANYGYTF
cdr3_nt: TGTGCCAGCAGTTACTCGAACGGAGCTAACTATGGCTACACCTTC

d_call: -
j_call: TRBJ2-5
v_call: TRBV24-1
clone_size: many
cdr3_aa: CATSVLQQGRSQETQYF
cdr3_nt: TGTGCCACCAGTGTTCTCCAACAGGGGAGGTCACAAGAGACCCAGTACTTC

d_call: TRBD1
j_call: TRBJ1-1
v_call: TRBV7-2
clone_size: many
cdr3_aa: CASSLQGARTEAFF
cdr3_nt: TGTGCCAGCAGCTTACAGGGGGCGCGGACTGAAGCTTTCTTT

d_call: TRBD2
j_call: TRBJ2-7
v_call: TRBV28
clone_size: -
cdr3_aa: CASSPGGRGGTYEQYF
cdr3_nt: TGTGCCAGCAGCCCGGGGGGGAGAGGAGGAACCTACGAGCAGTACTTC

d_call: -
j_call: TRBJ1-6
v_call: TRBV2
clone_size: -
cdr3_aa: CASRRENSPLHF
cdr3_nt: TGTGCCAGCAGGAGGGAGAATTCACCCCTCCACTTT

d_call: -
j_call: TRBJ2-5
v_call: TRBV15
clone_size: many
cdr3_aa: CATSGGLSETQYF
cdr3_nt: TGTGCCACCAGCGGGGGTCTATCGGAGACCCAGTACTTC

d_call: -
j_call: TRBJ2-7
v_call: TRBV28
clone_size: many
cdr3_aa: CASSSSRRGYEQYF
cdr3_nt: TGTGCCAGCAGTTCGAGCAGGCGGGGCTACGAGCAGTACTTC

d_call: TRBD1
j_call: TRBJ2-7
v_call: TRBV6-2/TRBV6-3
clone_size: many
cdr3_aa: CASSRQGVTFEQYF
cdr3_nt: TGTGCCAGCAGTCGACAGGGGGTCACGTTCGAGCAGTACTTC

d_call: -
j_call: TRBJ1-1
v_call: TRBV11-2
clone_size: -
cdr3_aa: CASNSREKNTEAFF
cdr3_nt: TGTGCCAGCAACTCCCGGGAGAAGAACACTGAAGCTTTCTTT

d_call: -
j_call: TRBJ2-7
v_call: TRBV6-1
clone_size: -
cdr3_aa: CASKGRGSYEQYF
cdr3_nt: TGTGCCAGCAAGGGCAGGGGATCCTACGAGCAGTACTTC

d_call: TRBD1
j_call: TRBJ2-5
v_call: TRBV12-3/TRBV12-4
clone_size: -
cdr3_aa: CASSLAGQGSEETQYF
cdr3_nt: TGTGCCAGCAGTTTAGCCGGACAGGGCAGTGAAGAGACCCAGTACTTC

d_call: TRBD1
j_call: TRBJ1-2
v_call: TRBV19
clone_size: many
cdr3_aa: CASTEGQARFYGYTF
cdr3_nt: TGTGCCAGTACCGAGGGACAGGCGAGATTCTATGGCTACACCTTC

d_call: -
j_call: TRBJ1-1
v_call: TRBV10-3
clone_size: -
cdr3_aa: CAIKGREDTEAFF
cdr3_nt: TGTGCCATCAAAGGCAGGGAAGACACTGAAGCTTTCTTT

d_call: TRBD2
j_call: TRBJ2-2
v_call: TRBV19
clone_size: many
cdr3_aa: CASSIELAGQHTNTGELFF
cdr3_nt: TGTGCCAGTAGTATCGAACTAGCGGGCCAACATACGAACACCGGGGAGCTGTTTTTT

d_call: TRBD1
j_call: TRBJ1-5
v_call: TRBV4-2
clone_size: -
cdr3_aa: CASSPWTGGSNQPQHF
cdr3_nt: TGTGCCAGCAGCCCCTGGACAGGGGGGAGCAATCAGCCCCAGCATTTT

d_call: TRBD1
j_call: TRBJ2-5
v_call: TRBV9
clone_size: many
cdr3_aa: CASSPGTGAETQYF
cdr3_nt: TGTGCCAGCAGCCCAGGGACAGGGGCAGAGACCCAGTACTTC

d_call: TRBD1
j_call: TRBJ2-7
v_call: TRBV28
clone_size: -
cdr3_aa: CASSSDRTGGEQYF
cdr3_nt: TGTGCCAGCAGTTCAGACCGGACAGGGGGCGAGCAGTACTTC

d_call: TRBD2
j_call: TRBJ2-7
v_call: TRBV5-1
clone_size: many
cdr3_aa: CASSSDSGRIYEQYF
cdr3_nt: TGCGCCAGCAGCTCTGATAGCGGGAGGATCTACGAGCAGTACTTC

d_call: -
j_call: TRBJ2-6
v_call: TRBV3-1
clone_size: many
cdr3_aa: CATELSGANVLTF
cdr3_nt: TGTGCCACCGAACTTTCTGGGGCCAACGTCCTGACTTTC

d_call: -
j_call: TRBJ2-2
v_call: TRBV19
clone_size: once
cdr3_aa: CASSPGTTRELFF
cdr3_nt: TGTGCCAGCAGCCCAGGGACCACAAGGGAGCTGTTTTTT

d_call: -
j_call: TRBJ2-3
v_call: TRBV2
clone_size: few
cdr3_aa: CASSEEDLTDTQYF
cdr3_nt: TGTGCCAGCAGTGAAGAAGACCTCACAGATACGCAGTATTTT

d_call: TRBD1
j_call: TRBJ2-5
v_call: TRBV6-2/TRBV6-3
clone_size: many
cdr3_aa: CASSSPGQGLQGTQYF
cdr3_nt: TGTGCCAGCAGTTCTCCGGGACAGGGGCTTCAAGGGACCCAGTACTTC

d_call: -
j_call: TRBJ2-5
v_call: TRBV20-1
clone_size: many
cdr3_aa: CSARDLRGGTGETQYF
cdr3_nt: TGCAGTGCTAGAGATCTTCGGGGGGGGACAGGGGAGACCCAGTACTTC

d_call: TRBD2
j_call: TRBJ2-5
v_call: TRBV4-1
clone_size: many
cdr3_aa: CASSRTSGRPAETQYF
cdr3_nt: TGCGCCAGCAGCCGGACTAGCGGGAGACCTGCTGAGACCCAGTACTTC

d_call: TRBD1
j_call: TRBJ2-3
v_call: TRBV12-3/TRBV12-4
clone_size: -
cdr3_aa: CASSSGTGEGTDTQYF
cdr3_nt: TGTGCCAGCAGTTCTGGGACAGGGGAAGGGACAGATACGCAGTATTTT

d_call: TRBD2
j_call: TRBJ2-2
v_call: TRBV6-4
clone_size: -
cdr3_aa: CASTREEGIGELFF
cdr3_nt: TGTGCCAGCACCCGGGAGGAGGGGATCGGGGAGCTGTTTTTT

d_call: -
j_call: TRBJ1-2
v_call: TRBV4-1
clone_size: -
cdr3_aa: CASSQEQVRGYTF
cdr3_nt: TGCGCCAGCAGCCAAGAACAGGTCCGAGGCTACACCTTC

d_call: TRBD2
j_call: TRBJ2-5
v_call: TRBV6-1
clone_size: -
cdr3_aa: CASSRTSGRFQETQYF
cdr3_nt: TGTGCCAGCAGTCGGACTAGCGGGAGGTTCCAAGAGACCCAGTACTTC

d_call: TRBD2
j_call: TRBJ2-2
v_call: TRBV12-3/TRBV12-4
clone_size: -
cdr3_aa: CASSLGTSVMIGELFF
cdr3_nt: TGTGCCAGCAGTTTAGGGACTAGCGTGATGATCGGGGAGCTGTTTTTT

d_call: -
j_call: TRBJ1-5
v_call: TRBV15
clone_size: many
cdr3_aa: CATSLGLPNQPQHF
cdr3_nt: TGTGCCACCAGCTTAGGACTACCCAATCAGCCCCAGCATTTT

d_call: -
j_call: TRBJ2-2
v_call: TRBV12-3/TRBV12-4
clone_size: many
cdr3_aa: CASSLQSGTGNTGELFF
cdr3_nt: TGTGCCAGCAGTCTACAATCCGGGACGGGTAACACCGGGGAGCTGTTTTTT

d_call: -
j_call: TRBJ1-1
v_call: TRBV3-1
clone_size: -
cdr3_aa: CASSQDPTVNTEAFF
cdr3_nt: TGTGCCAGCAGCCAAGATCCGACAGTAAACACTGAAGCTTTCTTT

d_call: TRBD2
j_call: TRBJ2-7
v_call: TRBV12-3/TRBV12-4
clone_size: -
cdr3_aa: CASSSGLAGEVREQYF
cdr3_nt: TGTGCCAGCAGTTCTGGACTAGCGGGAGAGGTACGCGAGCAGTACTTC

d_call: -
j_call: TRBJ1-5
v_call: TRBV19
clone_size: many
cdr3_aa: CASSIAVYQPQHF
cdr3_nt: TGTGCCAGTAGTATAGCCGTTTATCAGCCCCAGCATTTT

d_call: -
j_call: TRBJ1-5
v_call: TRBV28
clone_size: -
cdr3_aa: CASGSSQGIWQPQHF
cdr3_nt: TGTGCCAGCGGAAGTTCTCAGGGGATTTGGCAGCCCCAGCATTTT

d_call: -
j_call: TRBJ1-3
v_call: TRBV11-3
clone_size: few
cdr3_aa: CASSSGGRNTIYF
cdr3_nt: TGTGCCAGCAGCTCTGGGGGGCGGAACACCATATATTTT